This entry lists 15 T cell receptor beta chains sequenced from one sample in a study of blood T cell repertoires in COVID-19. The protocol was immunoSEQ multiplex PCR, while the TCRdb copy is restricted to in-frame clones and leaves out a portion. The data contain under 65,000 clones, 87% of them singletons. The sequenced sample was peripheral blood. The receptors here all came from a woman of 80 years or more with COVID-19, enrolled during active disease.

The chain has TRBV18 and TRBJ1-1; TRBD1 matches at 10 bases. CDR1 and CDR2 (germline): KGHSH, LQKENI. The CDR3 has 15 amino acids. With V trimmed by 10 bases and J by 6 bases, 14 bases remained unmatched. The CDR3 region has the DNA TGTGCCACCACCAGGGCTGGGACAGGGGCGGCTGAAGCTTTCTTT. It translates to CATTRAGTGAAEAFF.

V and J are TRBV7-2 and TRBJ1-5; D is uncertain. V was shortened by 1 base and J by 5 bases, with 6 bases between the two germline ends. The CDR3 runs 13 residues. Germline V CDR1 and CDR2: SGHTA, FQGNSA. Here the CDR3 reads CASSLEPDQPQHF. As DNA, the CDR3 is TGTGCCAGCAGCTTAGAACCGGATCAGCCCCAGCATTTT.

The gene calls are TRBV27 and TRBJ2-2; 9 positions agree with TRBD1. J lost 5 bases, V lost 6 bases, and 4 bases had no gene match. Germline V lookup: CDR1 MNHEY, CDR2 SMNVEV (reference sequence). There are 14 residues in the CDR3. This CDR3 is CASRPTGGTGELFF. Written as DNA, the CDR3 is TGTGCCAGCAGACCGACAGGGGGAACCGGGGAGCTGTTTTTT.

The chain links TRBV27 to TRBJ2-3, with 10 positions matching TRBD2. Germline values: CDR1 MNHEY, CDR2 SMNVEV (reference sequence). This CDR3 spans 16 amino acids. Trimming took 5 bases from V and 3 from J; bases not matched to a gene: 8. Here the CDR3 DNA reads TGTGCCAGCAGTGTTTGGGCTAGCGGGGGTACAGATACGCAGTATTTT. Translated, it gives CASSVWASGGTDTQYF.

The V call is TRBV18, the J call TRBJ2-7, with a tentative D call TRBD1 (6 bases). The germline gives CDR1 KGHSH, CDR2 LQKENI. Trimming left V 3 bases short and J 6 bases short, with 12 bases between. The CDR3 contains 13 residues. CDR3 sequence: CASSPAQGFEQYF. The DNA of the CDR3 is TGTGCCAGCTCACCGGCGCAGGGGTTCGAGCAGTACTTC.

The J gene is TRBJ2-7, the V gene TRBV11-1; no reliable D call. The CDR3 sequence is 12 residues long. V was shortened by 5 bases and J by 0 bases, with 5 bases between the two germline ends. From germline, CDR1 is SGHAT and CDR2 FQDESV (reference sequence). The CDR3 region has the DNA TGTGCCAGCAGCAGAGACTCCTACGAGCAGTACTTC. Translated: CASSRDSYEQYF.

The rearrangement joins TRBV29-1 to TRBJ1-3, with D perhaps TRBD1 (5 bases). V was shortened by 4 bases and J by 7 bases, with 14 bases between the two germline ends. The CDR3 is made up of 13 amino acids. Per germline, CDR1 SQVTM and CDR2 ANQGSEA. The CDR3 DNA reads TGCAGCGTTGGCCCGGGGGAAAGGAACACCATATATTTT. Amino acid sequence: CSVGPGERNTIYF.

The J gene is TRBJ2-7, the V gene TRBV10-3, with 7 bases fitting TRBD1. The CDR3 is 13 amino acids. V dropped 5 bases and J dropped 6; count of bases not matched to a gene: 7. The germline gives CDR1 ENHRY, CDR2 SYGVKD. In DNA form, the CDR3 reads TGTGCCATCAGTAAACTGACAGGGAGCGAGCAGTACTTC. It encodes CAISKLTGSEQYF.

With respect to this clone: Other nucleotide sequences from this sample produce the same CDR3. The chain is built from TRBV7-9 and TRBJ1-2; no clear D gene. The CDR3 sequence is 14 residues long. Trimming removed 6 bases at V and 7 bases at J, with 18 bases between. Germline CDR1 and CDR2: SEHNR and FQNEAQ (reference sequence). CDR3 nucleotide sequence: TGTGCCAGCAGTCTTGAGGGCGGAACGGGTGGCTACACCTTC. It yields the protein CASSLEGGTGGYTF.

The gene calls are TRBV7-2 and TRBJ2-3, with TRBD1 matching 8 bases. Germline trimming cut 4 bases from V and 6 bases from J; bases unmatched to any gene: 12. The CDR3 has 16 residues. Germline CDR1 is SGHTA and CDR2 is FQGNSA. The CDR3 here is CASSWGQAHSSDTQYF. CDR3 bases: TGTGCCAGCAGCTGGGGACAGGCCCACTCATCGGATACGCAGTATTTT.

This clone has a single count. The chain uses TRBV3-1 (or the pseudogene TRBV3-2) and TRBJ2-2; D not certain. CDR1 is LGHDT and CDR2 is YNNKEL in the germline V gene (reference sequence). The CDR3 is 18 amino acids. Deletions cut 2 bases from V and 6 bases from J, with 22 bases between. The CDR3 spells CASSQISGRARKAGELFF. CDR3 in DNA: TGTGCCAGCAGCCAAATTTCAGGCAGAGCTCGGAAGGCCGGGGAGCTGTTTTTT.

This chain joins TRBV7-9 and TRBJ2-5, with a weak D call TRBD2 (6 bases). Germline values: CDR1 SEHNR, CDR2 FQNEAQ (reference sequence). Trimming stripped 2 bases from V and 1 base from J, with 8 bases between. This CDR3 comprises 14 residues. The CDR3 nucleotides read TGTGCCAGCAGCTTACGGGGGATCCAAGAGACCCAGTACTTC. Its protein is CASSLRGIQETQYF.

The V and J genes are TRBV6-1 and TRBJ2-4; no definite D call. V shed 1 base and J shed 3 bases, with 16 bases lying between them. Germline CDR1 and CDR2: MNHNS and SASEGT. This CDR3 is built from 17 residues. The CDR3 spells CASSEEERSVGKNIQYF. The CDR3 region has the DNA TGTGCCAGCAGTGAAGAGGAGAGGTCAGTCGGCAAAAACATTCAGTACTTC.

This rearrangement joins TRBV27 to TRBJ2-3, with TRBD2 matching over 12 bases. The germline CDR1 and CDR2 sequences are MNHEY and SMNVEV (reference sequence). This CDR3 contains 16 residues. V trimming: 2 bases; J trimming: 2 bases; junction bases outside the gene matches: 2. The CDR3 DNA reads TGTGCCAGCAGTTTAGCTAGCGGGGGGGCCACAGATACGCAGTATTTT. This codes for CASSLASGGATDTQYF.

A single count supports this clone. V is TRBV7-2 and J is TRBJ2-1, with 9 bases fitting TRBD2. The CDR3 length is 15 residues. J was trimmed by 7 bases and V by 2 bases; bases with no gene match: 6. In germline, CDR1 is SGHTA, CDR2 FQGNSA. In DNA form, the CDR3 reads TGTGCCAGCAGCTTAAGCGCGGGGGGGCTTAATGAGCAGTTCTTC. It translates to CASSLSAGGLNEQFF.